What follows describes a single T cell receptor beta chain. The antigen is undetermined. The CDR3 sequence is 10 residues long. V dropped 6 bases and J dropped 7 bases, with 6 bases sitting between them. The entry originates in a study of tumor-infiltrating lymphocytes in primary liver carcinoma. Study-wide results and caveats: Tumors had a significantly higher top-250-clone fraction than blood (p = 0.039). Among the pair types, tumor region pairs showed more overlap than tumor-adjacent and tumor-blood pairs. About 7-25% of top clones, no more, were shared by all five regions.

Taking roughly 18-32 mg of unsorted bulk tissue, the authors co-extracted RNA and DNA. Sampling targeted five separate regions of each tumor, which included the tumor centre. TCR beta cDNA came from about 0.55 ug total RNA, primed with a constant-region primer. Three rounds of nested multiplex PCR with slightly modified ARM-PCR produced TCR beta libraries. Rounds one and two of PCR, each of 10 to 11 cycles, were primed with TRBV1-TRBV30 forward primers and a C-beta reverse primer. Via MiXCR, TCRdb re-called the multiplex PCR reads, giving one row per CDR3 protein. The data show roughly 70,000 distinct CDR3 sequences, with about three quarters seen just once and roughly 40% held by the top ten.

The sample was liver tumor tissue from sampling region 4. The subset: tumor region T4, right-lateral pole. The rearrangement joins TRBV12-3 or TRBV12-4 to TRBJ1-2; unclear D gene. This clonotype originated in a man in his forties or fifties with primary liver carcinoma and hepatitis B virus infection. The DNA of the CDR3 is TGTGCCAGCAGACTGTCTGGCTACACCTTC. This gives the protein CASRLSGYTF.